This T cell receptor (beta chain) emerged from a study of blood T cell repertoires in COVID-19. Study overall: Samples representing acute and convalescent COVID-19 were sourced from the United States, Italy and Spain. The analysed material was cDNA or gDNA that came from T cells, B-cell-depleted T cells, or PBMCs.

As handled by the study authors: Amplified reference gene primers provided the basis for estimating nucleated cell counts. Assay: immunoSEQ multiplex PCR; the TCRdb copy retains only in-frame clones and omits some. V, J and clone size are those of that table, while D and trimming were read from the DNA. This sample has some 150,000 clones, with approximately 84% found just once. The CDR3 runs 13 residues. Germline V gene lookup returns CDR1 SNHLY and CDR2 FYNNEI. The germline V and J ends were trimmed by 8 bases and 1 base, with 8 bases remaining between them. This receptor was identified in a human donor in a cohort sampled during active COVID-19. The specimen sequenced was peripheral blood. The V gene is TRBV2, the J gene TRBJ2-2; possible D gene TRBD1, 6 bases. CDR3 sequence (DNA): TGTGCCAGCGTACAGGGGAACACCGGGGAGCTGTTTTTT. Its translation: CASVQGNTGELFF.